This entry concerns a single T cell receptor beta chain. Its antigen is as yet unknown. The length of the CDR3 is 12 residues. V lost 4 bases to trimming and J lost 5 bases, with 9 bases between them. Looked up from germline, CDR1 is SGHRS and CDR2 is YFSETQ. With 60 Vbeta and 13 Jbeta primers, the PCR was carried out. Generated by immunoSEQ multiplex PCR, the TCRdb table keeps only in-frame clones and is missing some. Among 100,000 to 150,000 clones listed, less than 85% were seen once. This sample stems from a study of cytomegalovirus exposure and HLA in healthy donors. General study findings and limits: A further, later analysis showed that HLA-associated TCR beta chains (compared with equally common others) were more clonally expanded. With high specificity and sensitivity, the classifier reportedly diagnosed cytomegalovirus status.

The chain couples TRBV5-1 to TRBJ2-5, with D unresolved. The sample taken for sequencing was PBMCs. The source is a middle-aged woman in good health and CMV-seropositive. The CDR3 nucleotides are TGCGCCAGCAGCACGGGTCGGGAGACCCAGTACTTC. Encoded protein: CASSTGRETQYF.